This T cell receptor (beta chain) was profiled in a study of OX40 agonist ivuxolimab in advanced cancers. Germline V gene lookup returns CDR1 SGHTA and CDR2 FQGTGA. This CDR3 spans 11 amino acids. The germline V and J ends were trimmed by 5 bases and 8 bases, with 7 bases remaining between them. Measured with immunoSEQ multiplex PCR; TCRdb has only the in-frame clones, and not every one. The data show approximately 70,000 clones, under 95% seen once. This clone was detected only a few times. Baseline was the first blood sampling point, followed by cycle 4 day 1 and cycle 7 day 1. The rearrangement joins TRBV7-3 to TRBJ2-1; D is unclear. Sequencing used CD4+ or CD8+ T cells sorted from blood, obtained in a trial of the OX40 agonist ivuxolimab. The clonotype originates from an adult with an advanced solid tumor such as melanoma, head and neck, liver or kidney cancer. The DNA of the CDR3 is TGTGCCAGCAGCGAAGCAGATGAGCAGTTCTTC. This codes for CASSEADEQFF.